This is a list of T cell receptor beta chains from one sample in a study of beta chain features in type 1 diabetes. Using immunoSEQ multiplex PCR, the repertoire was profiled, and TCRdb retains in-frame clones only, with some absent. Among 400,000 to 600,000 clones listed, 25% to 35% were seen once. The specimen was naive CD4+ T cells from blood. The receptors originated from a young man in good health. The CDR3 runs from the conserved cysteine through the conserved F or W. Each record gives: J gene, clone size, V gene, D gene, CDR3 DNA, CDR3 protein. D genes are given only for firm matches. Clone size appears in some rows only: once, few, many, or a class for an expanded clone.

TRBJ2-1 | - | TRBV30 | TRBD2 | TGTGCCTGGATTACCGGGACTAGCGGCTACAATGAGCAGTTCTTC | CAWITGTSGYNEQFF
TRBJ2-3 | - | TRBV15 | TRBD2 | TGTGCCACCAGCAGAGGTAGCGGGAGCACAGATACGCAGTATTTT | CATSRGSGSTDTQYF
TRBJ2-7 | - | TRBV6-1 | TRBD1 | TGTGCCAGCAGTGAAGCTAGAGGGGACAGGGGCGCCTACGAGCAGTACTTC | CASSEARGDRGAYEQYF
TRBJ2-7 | few | TRBV28 | TRBD1 | TGTGCCAGCAGTGGACCGGGACAGGGTTACGAGCAGTACTTC | CASSGPGQGYEQYF
TRBJ2-7 | - | TRBV18 | - | TGTGCCAGCGGGATTTACTACGAGCAGTACTTC | CASGIYYEQYF
TRBJ2-5 | - | TRBV25-1 | - | TGTGCCAGCAGCCCCACCCGGGGGGCACAAGAGACCCAGTACTTC | CASSPTRGAQETQYF
TRBJ2-5 | - | TRBV7-9 | - | TGTGCCAGCAGCTTAGCGGGACCTAGCCAACAAGAGACCCAGTACTTC | CASSLAGPSQQETQYF
TRBJ1-1 | - | TRBV29-1 | - | TGCAGCGTTGATTCCCTCGCGGGCACTGAAGCTTTCTTT | CSVDSLAGTEAFF
TRBJ2-2 | - | TRBV9 | - | TGTGCCAGCAGCTCTCAGAACACCGGGGAGCTGTTTTTT | CASSSQNTGELFF
TRBJ2-7 | - | TRBV11-1 | TRBD2 | TGTGCCAGCAGCCGTTCGTGGACTAGGGACTCCTACGAGCAGTACTTC | CASSRSWTRDSYEQYF
TRBJ2-5 | - | TRBV11-2 | - | TGTGCCAGCAGTGTACAGACCCAGTACTTC | CASSVQTQYF
TRBJ2-1 | few | TRBV5-1 | TRBD2 | TGCGCCAGCAGCACCCAACCGGGACTAGCGTTGAATGAGCAGTTCTTC | CASSTQPGLALNEQFF
TRBJ2-1 | - | TRBV7-9 | TRBD2 | TGTGCCAGCAGCCTTAGCGGGGTCGGACCCACTGAGCAGTTCTTC | CASSLSGVGPTEQFF
TRBJ2-3 | few | TRBV6-1 | TRBD2 | TGTGCCAGTTCGGGACTAGCGGGACCGACAGATACGCAGTATTTT | CASSGLAGPTDTQYF
TRBJ1-5 | - | TRBV15 | - | TGTGCCACCAGCAGAGATCCAAAACAGGGTAGCAATCAGCCCCAGCATTTT | CATSRDPKQGSNQPQHF
TRBJ2-5 | few | TRBV29-1 | TRBD2 | TGCAGCGTTTCGAGAGGTAGCGGGGACTACCAAGAGACCCAGTACTTC | CSVSRGSGDYQETQYF
TRBJ2-1 | - | TRBV2 | TRBD2 | TGTGCCAGCCACCGTTGGACAGCTGGGACTAGCGGGCCCAATGAGCAGTTCTTC | CASHRWTAGTSGPNEQFF
TRBJ1-1 | - | TRBV28 | - | TGTGCCAGCAGTTTAGTGTATGTCACTGAAGCTTTCTTT | CASSLVYVTEAFF
TRBJ1-1 | few | TRBV7-9 | - | TGTGCCAGCAGCCTAGGGGACCACATGAACACTGAAGCTTTCTTT | CASSLGDHMNTEAFF
TRBJ1-4 | - | TRBV7-2 | - | TGTGCCAGCAGCAAGGGACGGGATGAAAAACTGTTTTTT | CASSKGRDEKLFF
TRBJ2-5 | few | TRBV20-1 | - | TGCAGTGCTAGAGTCGGAGAGACCCAGTACTTC | CSARVGETQYF
TRBJ2-3 | few | TRBV29-1 | - | TGCAGCGTTGAGGACCCCCCGGGCACAGATACGCAGTATTTT | CSVEDPPGTDTQYF
TRBJ2-5 | - | TRBV4-2 | - | TGTGCCAGCAGCCAAGGACCTGATAGGGGTCAAGAGACCCAGTACTTC | CASSQGPDRGQETQYF
TRBJ2-6 | few | TRBV7-2 | - | TGTGCCAGCACCTCCGGGAGTTCTGGGGCCAACGTCCTGACTTTC | CASTSGSSGANVLTF
TRBJ2-1 | few | TRBV5-1 | - | TGCGCCAGCAGTTCGAGCTCCTACAATGAGCAGTTCTTC | CASSSSSYNEQFF
TRBJ2-2 | few | TRBV30 | - | TGTGCCTGGAGGAGCCTCCGGAACACCGGGGAGCTGTTTTTT | CAWRSLRNTGELFF
TRBJ2-5 | - | TRBV7-9 | TRBD2 | TGTGCCAGCAGCCCCCGACGGGGGGAAGAGACCCAGTACTTC | CASSPRRGEETQYF
TRBJ2-5 | few | TRBV5-1 | - | TGCGCCAGCAGCCCGACTCCATCTGGGGAGACCCAGTACTTC | CASSPTPSGETQYF
TRBJ2-7 | - | TRBV29-1 | - | TGCAGCGTTGTATTCGGCCCACCCTACGAGCAGTACTTC | CSVVFGPPYEQYF
TRBJ1-5 | - | TRBV28 | TRBD1 | TGTGCCAGCAGCCCAGGGGGTCAGCCCCAGCATTTT | CASSPGGQPQHF
TRBJ2-7 | - | TRBV7-2 | TRBD2 | TGTGCCAGCAGCGCGGGACTAGCGCGTTCCTACGAGCAGTACTTC | CASSAGLARSYEQYF
TRBJ2-5 | - | TRBV28 | - | TGTGCCAGCAGTCTGCTACGCGCACAGGAGACCCAGTACTTC | CASSLLRAQETQYF
TRBJ2-7 | - | TRBV19 | TRBD2 | TGTGCCAGTTCTTCGTGGGGACTAGCGGGAGCTACCCCCACTTACGAGCAGTACTTC | CASSSWGLAGATPTYEQYF
TRBJ2-5 | - | TRBV5-1 | - | TGCGCCAGCAGCTCCTCTGAGACCCAGTACTTC | CASSSSETQYF
TRBJ2-1 | - | TRBV30 | - | TGTGCCTGGAGTGAGCGGGCTTCAGTCCTCAATGAGCAGTTCTTC | CAWSERASVLNEQFF
TRBJ2-7 | once | TRBV30 | TRBD1 | TGTGCCTGGAACGGCCCGGGACAGGTGTACGAGCAGTACTTC | CAWNGPGQVYEQYF
TRBJ1-4 | - | TRBV30 | - | TGTGCCTGGTCAGGACAGCGTAATGAAAAACTGTTTTTT | CAWSGQRNEKLFF
TRBJ2-1 | - | TRBV7-2 | TRBD2 | TGTGCCAGCAGCCCGGGGCTAGCGGGAGCCAATGAGCAGTTCTTC | CASSPGLAGANEQFF
TRBJ2-3 | - | TRBV29-1 | - | TGCAGCGTTGAAGATCGGGGGTCCGGGGGAAAGGGAGATACGCAGTATTTT | CSVEDRGSGGKGDTQYF
TRBJ2-7 | - | TRBV18 | - | TGTGCCAGCTCCAGCATGGGGCCAACCTACGAGCAGTACTTC | CASSSMGPTYEQYF
TRBJ2-3 | - | TRBV4-3 | TRBD2 | TGCGCCAGCAGCCAAGCGGGGGACTACAGGCAGTATTTT | CASSQAGDYRQYF
TRBJ1-4 | few | TRBV7-6 | TRBD1 | TGTGCCAGCAGCCGGACAGGGACTAATGAAAAACTGTTTTTT | CASSRTGTNEKLFF
TRBJ1-5 | once | TRBV30 | - | TGTGCCTGGAGTGTCCAGGGCCGGGGGAATCAGCCCCAGCATTTT | CAWSVQGRGNQPQHF
TRBJ2-7 | - | TRBV28 | - | TGTGCCAGCAGCCATTATTACGAGCAGTACTTC | CASSHYYEQYF
TRBJ2-7 | - | TRBV7-2 | TRBD2 | TGTGCCAGCAGCTTAGTGACTAGCGGCTACGAGCAGTACTTC | CASSLVTSGYEQYF
TRBJ2-5 | few | TRBV29-1 | - | TGCAGCGTTGTAGATGAGTACACACAAGAGACCCAGTACTTC | CSVVDEYTQETQYF
TRBJ2-1 | - | TRBV5-1 | - | TGCGCCAGCAGCCTGGGGTCCACCAAGAGCTCCTACAATGAGCAGTTCTTC | CASSLGSTKSSYNEQFF
TRBJ1-2 | few | TRBV14 | - | TGTGCCAGCAGCCGGGACAAGGGATATGGCTACACCTTC | CASSRDKGYGYTF
TRBJ1-4 | - | TRBV6-5 | TRBD1 | TGTGCCAGCAGCCTGGACAGGCGCGAAAAACTGTTTTTT | CASSLDRREKLFF
TRBJ2-1 | - | TRBV29-1 | TRBD1 | TGCAGCGTTGAAGGGGACAGGGACTGGGATGAGCAGTTCTTC | CSVEGDRDWDEQFF
TRBJ2-1 | few | TRBV30 | TRBD2 | TGTGCCTGGTCTGGCGGGAGGCCAAGCGAGCAGTTCTTC | CAWSGGRPSEQFF
TRBJ2-4 | - | TRBV6-1 | - | TGTGCCAGCACGGTCGGGGGAACCAAAAACATTCAGTACTTC | CASTVGGTKNIQYF